One sample yielded the 2 T cell receptor beta chains listed below, sequenced in a study of T-cell memory formation after mild COVID-19. TCRdb used MiXCR to reprocess the 5' RACE reads, holding one entry per CDR3 protein. The sample has 50,000 to 75,000 distinct CDR3 sequences; about 9.4% are singletons. The sample taken for sequencing was PBMCs or a T cell subset sorted from them (not recorded which). The receptors were gathered from a young man who had mild COVID-19 (a few samples of this study predate the infection). Cell type and time point are not known.

This clonotype was recorded many times. V is TRBV4-3 and J is TRBJ2-2; no firm D call. CDR3 length: 16 amino acids. CDR1 and CDR2 (germline): LGHNA, YSLEER. The V and J ends lost 0 bases and 1 base respectively, with 9 bases between them. CDR3 DNA sequence: TGCGCCAGCAGCCAAGATAGGAGCGAGAACACCGGGGAGCTGTTTTTT. Translating gives CASSQDRSENTGELFF.

The chain couples TRBV5-1 to TRBJ1-1; no reliable D call. V was cut by 1 base and J by 0 bases, with 7 bases left in between. This CDR3 contains 14 residues. CDR1 and CDR2 from the germline V gene are SGHRS and YFSETQ. The chain's CDR3 is CASSLQVVNTEAFF. CDR3 DNA sequence: TGCGCCAGCAGCTTGCAGGTGGTGAACACTGAAGCTTTCTTT.